This TCR beta chain stems from a study of response to subunit inactivated influenza vaccine. From the RT-PCR reads, TCRdb called clonotypes with MiXCR, one entry per CDR3 protein. The sample holds a few hundred thousand distinct CDR3 sequences, under 8.5% seen once. The table lists this clonotype with many counts. Antigen unknown. Regarding the study as a whole: Few additional T cells are recruited per seasonal influenza vaccination, authors suggested.

Germline V CDR1 and CDR2: LNHNV, YYDKDF (reference sequence). The V end was cut by 5 bases, the J end by 4 bases, with 21 bases between. The CDR3 is 17 amino acids. Sequenced material: PBMCs from blood, taken around 2 years after vaccination. The V and J genes are TRBV15 and TRBJ1-5; D not certain. The TCR comes from a man aged 50-75 years who received an inactivated influenza vaccine. The CDR3 protein is CATSYGRNHGRNQPQHF. CDR3 in DNA: TGTGCCACCAGCTACGGCAGGAACCACGGTCGGAATCAGCCCCAGCATTTT.